A single sample gave rise to the 20 T cell receptor beta chains below, sequenced in a study of T cells after yellow fever vaccination (dated by TCRdb to the late 2010s). Libraries were prepared through 5' RACE. The sample was run on an Illumina HiSeq 2500. The public reads were run again by TCRdb, first through fastp at Q25 and then through MiXCR, and only productive beta chains were kept. All rows with the same CDR3 protein become a single entry with the most common DNA and genes. The sample records some 350,000 distinct CDR3 sequences, over 5% of which are singletons. Clones ranked in the top ten supply approximately 16% of the sample. Reading the label with the study, this specimen's treatment or condition is: live attenuated yellow fever vaccine strain. Sequenced here: PBMCs, sampled 5 days after the yellow fever booster vaccination. The receptors here all came from a man younger than 45 who received the YFV17D yellow fever vaccine.

At least ten counts were recorded for this clonotype. The chain employs TRBV4-2 and TRBJ2-2; TRBD2 might be the D (6 bases). V lost 3 bases, J lost 1 base, and 9 bases lay in between. CDR1 and CDR2 from the germline V gene are LGHNA and YNFKEQ. This CDR3 comprises 15 residues. The CDR3 protein is CASSHVGGNTGELFF. The CDR3 DNA sequence: TGTGCCAGCAGCCATGTCGGGGGGAACACCGGGGAGCTGTTTTTT.

This sequence joins TRBV7-6 and TRBJ2-5; 7 bases fit TRBD1. Trimming removed 5 bases from V and 1 base from J; junction bases left unmatched: 7. Per germline, CDR1 SGHVS and CDR2 FNYEAQ. CDR3 length: 15 amino acids. The CDR3 loop reads CASSQRRGPQETQYF. In DNA, the CDR3 is TGTGCCAGCAGCCAACGTAGGGGGCCCCAAGAGACCCAGTACTTC.

This chain links TRBV28 with TRBJ2-1; 7 bases map to TRBD2. CDR3 length: 15 residues. Germline V gene sequence: CDR1 MDHEN, CDR2 SYDVKM. The trim removed 5 bases at V and 6 bases at J, leaving 10 bases unmatched. The CDR3 DNA sequence: TGTGCCAGCAGTCCCTGGGGGGAGGGCCGCAATGAGCAGTTCTTC. Translated: CASSPWGEGRNEQFF. Based on the CDR3 plus reference TRBV28 and TRBJ2-1, the full variable domain is DVKVTQSSRYLVKRTGEKVFLECVQDMDHENMFWYRQDPGLGLRLIYFSYDVKMKEKGDIPEGYSVSREKKERFSLILESASTNQTSMYLCASSPWGEGRNEQFFGPGTRLTVL.

In its sample, this clonotype was seen a few times. The chain carries TRBV7-2 and TRBJ2-1; 10 bases map to TRBD1. Unmatched junction bases numbered 16, after V lost 10 bases and J lost 7 bases. Germline V CDR1 and CDR2: SGHTA, FQGNSA. The CDR3 is made up of 16 amino acids. For the CDR3, the DNA is TGTGCCATAATACCCGGGGGGACAGGGGTTGAGAATGAGCAGTTCTTC. Protein product: CAIIPGGTGVENEQFF.

This clonotype was observed a handful of times. The chain uses TRBV19 and TRBJ2-1; 9 bases match TRBD2. Germline assignment: CDR1 LNHDA and CDR2 SQIVND (reference sequence). The CDR3 sequence is 15 residues long. Germline trimming cut 10 bases from V and 4 bases from J; bases unmatched to any gene: 11. The CDR3 sequence is CAISIGTSPYNEQFF. The CDR3 nucleotides are TGTGCCATTTCAATCGGGACTAGCCCGTACAATGAGCAGTTCTTC.

The rearrangement links TRBV5-4 to TRBJ2-7; D unresolved. This CDR3 region has 16 residues. Trimming removed 0 bases from V and 7 bases from J, with 20 bases in between. Germline CDR1 and CDR2: SGHNT and YYREEE (reference sequence). In DNA form, the CDR3 reads TGTGCCAGCAGCTTGGGAGGTTCGGACGGACCATCGGAGCAGTACTTC. The encoded protein is CASSLGGSDGPSEQYF.

The sample holds a few counts of this clonotype. The rearrangement links TRBV5-6 to TRBJ2-1, with 7 bases matching TRBD2. CDR1 and CDR2 (germline): SGHDT, YYEEEE. V lost 2 bases, J lost 4 bases, and 12 bases stayed unmatched. The CDR3 length is 17 residues. The CDR3 region has the DNA TGTGCCAGCAGCTTAGGCCGCCGCGCGGGAGATTACAATGAGCAGTTCTTC. Translation gives CASSLGRRAGDYNEQFF.

This clonotype has more than one count but fewer than ten. V and J are TRBV20-1 and TRBJ1-1, with a weak D call TRBD1 (6 bases). The CDR3 is 13 residues long. Germline V CDR1 and CDR2: DFQATT, SNEGSKA (reference sequence). The V and J ends lost 0 bases and 11 bases respectively, with 16 bases between them. The CDR3 reads CSAREGAQGYAFF. The CDR3 bases are TGCAGTGCTAGAGAGGGGGCCCAGGGCTATGCTTTCTTT.

This clonotype has a count of ten or more. The genes are TRBV5-6 and TRBJ1-2; D remains unclear. The CDR3 is 14 amino acids. Germline V gene data show CDR1 as SGHDT and CDR2 as YYEEEE. V shed 2 bases and J shed 5 bases, with 13 bases lying between them. In DNA, the CDR3 is TGTGCCAGCAGCTTTAAACAGCCCTCTTATGGCTACACCTTC. The encoded protein is CASSFKQPSYGYTF.

Comment on this clonotype: Germline and junction disagree at one end, which may indicate a read error. The V and J genes are TRBV7-2 and TRBJ2-3, with 10 bases lining up with TRBD2. The germline V gene encodes CDR1 SGHTA and CDR2 FQGNSA. CDR3 length equals 13 residues. The CDR3 nucleotides are TGTGCCAGCAGCTTAGTGCTAGCGGGAGAGCCGCATTTT. This translates into CASSLVLAGEPHF.

This clonotype was observed a handful of times. The rearrangement links TRBV5-1 to TRBJ2-7, with TRBD1 matching 7 bases. CDR3 length equals 14 residues. Germline CDR1 reads SGHRS; CDR2 reads YFSETQ. Trimming took 4 bases from V and 6 from J; bases not matched to a gene: 10. The CDR3 DNA sequence: TGCGCCAGCAGCGGCGGACAGGCCCCTGGCGAGCAGTACTTC. Its protein product is CASSGGQAPGEQYF.

DNA of the CDR3: TGCGCCAGCAGCCTTGGCGGGGGGTACTACCAAGAGACCCAGTACTTC. It codes for CASSLGGGYYQETQYF. The chain is built from TRBV5-1 and TRBJ2-5; the match to TRBD2 covers 8 bases. Germline CDR1 is SGHRS and CDR2 is YFSETQ. With V trimmed by 4 bases and J by 0 bases, 8 bases remained unmatched. The CDR3 runs to 16 residues.

This clonotype was recorded at least ten times. The gene calls are TRBV7-9 and TRBJ2-1, with 13 bases fitting TRBD2. The CDR3 is 16 residues long. Germline values: CDR1 SEHNR, CDR2 FQNEAQ (reference sequence). V shed 4 bases, J shed 6 bases, and the junction held 6 bases outside the gene matches. The CDR3 nucleotides are TGTGCCAGCAGCTCACCCGGGACTAGCGGGACCAATGAGCAGTTCTTC. It codes for CASSSPGTSGTNEQFF.

This clonotype was detected many times. This chain links TRBV20-1 with TRBJ2-1; TRBD2 matches at 8 bases. Trimming removed 6 bases from V and 4 bases from J; junction bases left unmatched: 5. Germline V gives CDR1 DFQATT, CDR2 SNEGSKA (reference sequence). CDR3 length equals 13 residues. The DNA of the CDR3 is TGCAGTGCCCCCGGGACTAGTTACAATGAGCAGTTCTTC. Its protein product is CSAPGTSYNEQFF.

The V call is TRBV5-1, the J call TRBJ1-1, with 8 bases aligning to TRBD1. This CDR3 has 16 residues. Germline V lookup: CDR1 SGHRS, CDR2 YFSETQ. Unmatched junction bases numbered 13, after V lost 4 bases and J lost 5 bases. CDR3 sequence (DNA): TGCGCCAGCAGCGGAAAAAGTCGGACAGGGCAAACTGAAGCTTTCTTT. It specifies CASSGKSRTGQTEAFF.

The chain couples TRBV10-3 to TRBJ2-3, with D hard to call. Germline CDR1 is ENHRY and CDR2 is SYGVKD. V dropped 5 bases and J dropped 1 base, with 13 bases sitting between them. The CDR3 extends over 15 amino acids. The CDR3 is CAISSSGLGTDTQYF. In DNA, the CDR3 is TGTGCCATCAGTAGCAGTGGGCTAGGCACAGATACGCAGTATTTT.

This clonotype turned up a few times. V is TRBV7-9 and J is TRBJ1-6; D unresolved. The CDR3 is 16 residues long. V was trimmed by 5 bases and J by 4 bases, leaving 15 bases between them. The germline gives CDR1 SEHNR, CDR2 FQNEAQ (reference sequence). CDR3 loop: CASSNSEDGYNSPLHF. Written as DNA, the CDR3 is TGTGCCAGCAGCAATTCAGAGGACGGATATAATTCACCCCTCCACTTT.

The chain has TRBV20-1 and TRBJ2-5; 12 bases are shared with TRBD2. The trim removed 3 bases at V and 5 bases at J, leaving 4 bases unmatched. Germline V gene sequence: CDR1 DFQATT, CDR2 SNEGSKA (reference sequence). This CDR3 region has 14 residues. CDR3 residues: CSASSTSGRETQYF. CDR3 DNA: TGCAGTGCTAGTAGCACTAGCGGGAGGGAGACCCAGTACTTC.

V gene TRBV12-3 or TRBV12-4 combines with J gene TRBJ2-7; TRBD2 agrees at 8 bases. The CDR3 is made up of 13 amino acids. Trimming removed 7 bases from V and 7 bases from J; junction bases left unmatched: 9. The CDR3 protein is CASTPGGAREQYF. In nucleotides, the CDR3 is TGTGCCAGCACTCCGGGGGGGGCGAGGGAGCAGTACTTC.

The table lists this clonotype with many counts. This sequence joins TRBV5-1 and TRBJ2-1; D unresolved. The CDR3 sequence is 14 residues long. V lost 0 bases, J lost 10 bases, and 14 bases lay in between. Germline V gene data show CDR1 as SGHRS and CDR2 as YFSETQ. For the CDR3, the DNA is TGCGCCAGCAGCTTGGTAGCCGAGTTGACGGAGCAGTTCTTC. It yields the protein CASSLVAELTEQFF.